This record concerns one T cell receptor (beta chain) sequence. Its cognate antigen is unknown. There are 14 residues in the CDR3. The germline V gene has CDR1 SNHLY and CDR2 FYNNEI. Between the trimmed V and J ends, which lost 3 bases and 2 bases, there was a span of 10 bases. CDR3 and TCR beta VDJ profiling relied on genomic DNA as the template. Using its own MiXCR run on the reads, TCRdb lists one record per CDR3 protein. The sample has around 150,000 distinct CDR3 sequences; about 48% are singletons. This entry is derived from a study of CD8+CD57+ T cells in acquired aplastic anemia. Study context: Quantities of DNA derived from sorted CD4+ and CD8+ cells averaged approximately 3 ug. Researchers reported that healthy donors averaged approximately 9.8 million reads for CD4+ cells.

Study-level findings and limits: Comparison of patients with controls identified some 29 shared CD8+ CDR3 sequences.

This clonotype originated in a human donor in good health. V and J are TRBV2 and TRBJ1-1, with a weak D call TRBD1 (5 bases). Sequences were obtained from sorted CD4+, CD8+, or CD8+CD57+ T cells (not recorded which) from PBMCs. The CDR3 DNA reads TGTGCCAGCAGTGATGGGGCCGCTAACACTGAAGCTTTCTTT. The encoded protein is CASSDGAANTEAFF.